This T cell receptor beta chain was captured by sequencing in a study of blood T cell repertoires in COVID-19. About the study: T cells, B-cell-depleted T cells, or PBMCs supplied cDNA or gDNA.

Recruits, aged roughly 18 to 100 years, lived in 24 US areas. Cohort 3 donors counted as recovered after two negative PCRs, clearance, or resolved symptoms. The CDR3 consists of 14 residues. Per the germline V gene, CDR1 is MDHEN and CDR2 is SYDVKM. Trimming left V 2 bases short and J 5 bases short, with 12 bases between. The assay was immunoSEQ multiplex PCR, and TCRdb's table has in-frame clones only and misses some. The sample has roughly 150,000 clones; roughly 75% are singletons. This TCR was sampled from a woman in her forties or fifties who had recovered from COVID-19. Sequencing was carried out using PBMCs or T cells enriched from blood (not recorded which). The V gene is TRBV28, the J gene TRBJ1-2; maybe TRBD1 (5 bases). This CDR3 is CASSLAGRFYGYTF. CDR3 in DNA: TGTGCCAGCAGTTTAGCGGGACGGTTTTATGGCTACACCTTC.